Below are 8 T cell receptor beta chains sequenced from a single sample in a study of T cell changes during pregnancy in multiple sclerosis. Assay: immunoSEQ multiplex PCR; the TCRdb copy retains only in-frame clones and omits some. The repertoire holds tens of thousands of clones, with 91% as singletons. Source: peripheral blood, taken in the third trimester of pregnancy. These receptors were collected from a female donor in good health, enrolled as a control in a pregnancy study.

The chain couples TRBV7-2 to TRBJ1-2; 11 bases map to TRBD1. Germline V gene data show CDR1 as SGHTA and CDR2 as FQGNSA. V shed 6 bases, J shed 8 bases, and the junction held 17 bases outside the gene matches. There are 17 residues in the CDR3. The CDR3 nucleotides read TGTGCCAGCAGTTCGCAGGCGATTACTGGACAGGGGGCAGGCTACACCTTC. It translates to CASSSQAITGQGAGYTF.

This rearrangement joins TRBV25-1 to TRBJ1-2; D is unresolved. This CDR3 has 13 amino acids. The germline V and J ends were trimmed by 4 bases and 3 bases, with 9 bases remaining between them. The germline CDR1 and CDR2 sequences are MGHDK and SYGVNS. CDR3 sequence: CASSVPGDYGYTF. The CDR3 nucleotides are TGTGCCAGCAGTGTCCCCGGGGACTATGGCTACACCTTC.

The chain has TRBV2 and TRBJ1-5; D possibly corresponds to TRBD1 (5 bases). Trimming took off 1 base at V and 7 bases at J, with 8 bases between the two ends. The CDR3 extends over 13 amino acids. CDR1 is SNHLY, CDR2 FYNNEI, per germline. The CDR3 protein is CASSEGRGQPQHF. The CDR3 nucleotides read TGTGCCAGCAGTGAAGGGAGGGGCCAGCCCCAGCATTTT.

The genes are TRBV20-1 and TRBJ1-1; TRBD1 might be the D (6 bases). Trimming pared 6 bases from V and 10 bases from J, leaving 9 bases between. The CDR3 has 9 amino acids. The germline V gene has CDR1 DFQATT and CDR2 SNEGSKA (reference sequence). The CDR3 loop is CSAGGRAFF. CDR3 DNA: TGCAGTGCAGGGGGACGAGCTTTCTTT.

The chain employs TRBV10-3 and TRBJ2-2; 8 positions match TRBD2. The CDR3 extends over 14 amino acids. Per the germline V gene, CDR1 is ENHRY and CDR2 is SYGVKD. V gave up 10 bases and J gave up 3 bases; unmatched junction bases: 7. DNA of the CDR3: TGTGCCACCATGGCGGGAGGCCACACCGGGGAGCTGTTTTTT. It codes for CATMAGGHTGELFF.

The rearrangement links TRBV19 to TRBJ1-2, with D possibly matching TRBD1 (5 bases). The length of the CDR3 is 14 residues. With 6 bases removed from V and 2 bases from J, the gap between germline ends came to 13 bases. The germline CDR1 and CDR2 sequences are LNHDA and SQIVND (reference sequence). CDR3 protein: CASRLGGTNYGYTF. The CDR3 DNA is TGTGCCAGTAGGCTCGGGGGAACCAACTATGGCTACACCTTC.

The V and J genes are TRBV7-2 and TRBJ2-7, with 11 bases aligning to TRBD2. Germline CDR1 SGHTA, CDR2 FQGNSA. The CDR3 consists of 16 residues. The trim removed 4 bases at V and 6 bases at J, leaving 11 bases unmatched. CDR3 region: CASSSQIAGGPTEQYF. CDR3 in DNA: TGTGCCAGCAGCTCCCAAATAGCGGGAGGGCCAACCGAGCAGTACTTC. The full variable domain, completed using reference TRBV7-2 and TRBJ2-7, is GAGVSQSPSNKVTEKGKDVELRCDPISGHTALYWYRQSLGQGLEFLIYFQGNSAPDKSGLPSDRFSAERTGGSVSTLTIQRTQQEDSAVYLCASSSQIAGGPTEQYFGPGTRLTVT.

The chain is built from TRBV7-9 and TRBJ1-5, with a possible D match to TRBD1 (6 bases). The CDR3 is 16 residues long. Germline CDR1 SEHNR, CDR2 FQNEAQ (reference sequence). V lost 5 bases to trimming and J lost 2 bases, with 16 bases between them. In nucleotides, the CDR3 is TGTGCCAGCAGCCCAGCCGGGGGGCAAGGCAATCAGCCCCAGCATTTT. Its translation: CASSPAGGQGNQPQHF.